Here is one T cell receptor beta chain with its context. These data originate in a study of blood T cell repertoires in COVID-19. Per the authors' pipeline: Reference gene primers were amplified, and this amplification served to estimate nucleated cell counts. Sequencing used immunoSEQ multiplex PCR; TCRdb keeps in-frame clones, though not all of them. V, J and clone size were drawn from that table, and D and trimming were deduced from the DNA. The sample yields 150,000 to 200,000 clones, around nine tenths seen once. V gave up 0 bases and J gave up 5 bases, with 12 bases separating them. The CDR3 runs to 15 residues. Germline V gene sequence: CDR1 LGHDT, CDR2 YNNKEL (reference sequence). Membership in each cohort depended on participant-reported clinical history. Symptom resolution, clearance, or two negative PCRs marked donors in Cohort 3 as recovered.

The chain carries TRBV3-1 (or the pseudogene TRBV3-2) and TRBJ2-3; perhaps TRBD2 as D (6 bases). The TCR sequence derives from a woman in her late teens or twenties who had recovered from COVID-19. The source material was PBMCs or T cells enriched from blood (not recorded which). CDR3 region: CASSQESGARDTQYF. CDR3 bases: TGTGCCAGCAGCCAAGAGTCGGGAGCGAGAGATACGCAGTATTTT.